Listed here are 19 T cell receptor beta chains from one sample, sequenced in a study of beta chain features in type 1 diabetes. General study results and limits: Type 1 diabetes patients showed a moderate but significant shortening of TCRB CDR3s in all four CD4+ subsets.

The isolated RNA, all of it, was reverse transcribed, so expressed TCRB transcripts were what got sequenced. TCRdb's copy holds only in-frame clones and misses some; the assay was immunoSEQ multiplex PCR. Among under 300,000 clones, about 23% were seen once, and the ten largest hold about 0.011%. These receptors lack a known antigen. The specimen sequenced was naive CD4+ T cells from blood. The source of these receptors is a woman aged 30 to 39 with type 1 diabetes.

This clone was seen a handful of times. The genes are TRBV10-3 and TRBJ2-6, with D maybe TRBD1 (5 bases). This CDR3 has 15 amino acids. V was trimmed by 5 bases and J by 0 bases, leaving 8 bases between them. Germline CDR1 is ENHRY and CDR2 is SYGVKD. The CDR3 region has the DNA TGTGCCATCAGTTCAGACAGCTCTGGGGCCAACGTCCTGACTTTC. Encoded protein: CAISSDSSGANVLTF.

The chain links TRBV25-1 to TRBJ2-3, with D possibly being TRBD1 (6 bases). The V and J ends lost 5 bases and 2 bases respectively, with 11 bases between them. The CDR3 length is 14 residues. Germline CDR1 reads MGHDK; CDR2 reads SYGVNS. The CDR3 is CASSPRGFTDTQYF. The CDR3 bases are TGTGCCAGCAGTCCGAGGGGGTTCACAGATACGCAGTATTTT.

The table lists this clone with a few counts. The J gene is TRBJ2-3, the V gene TRBV7-9; a weak D match, TRBD2 (6 bases). The germline V gene has CDR1 SEHNR and CDR2 FQNEAQ (reference sequence). V was cut by 8 bases and J by 1 base, with 13 bases left in between. The CDR3 is made up of 14 amino acids. The CDR3 spells CASGLTSGTDTQYF. The DNA of the CDR3 is TGTGCCAGCGGACTAACCTCTGGCACAGATACGCAGTATTTT.

The genes are TRBV5-4 and TRBJ2-1; 8 bases fit TRBD2. The CDR3 is 17 residues long. With V trimmed by 0 bases and J by 9 bases, 14 bases remained unmatched. CDR1 is SGHNT, CDR2 YYREEE, per germline (reference sequence). The DNA of the CDR3 is TGTGCCAGCAGCTTGGACGGTTTGGGGACTAGAGGGTTTGAGCAGTTCTTC. This encodes CASSLDGLGTRGFEQFF. Based on the CDR3 plus reference TRBV5-4 and TRBJ2-1, the full variable domain is ETGVTQSPTHLIKTRGQQVTLRCSSQSGHNTVSWYQQALGQGPQFIFQYYREEENGRGNFPPRFSGLQFPNYSSELNVNALELDDSALYLCASSLDGLGTRGFEQFFGPGTRLTVL.

This clone was seen only a few times. CDR3 sequence: CSVADSVGQPQHF. As DNA, the CDR3 is TGCAGCGTCGCCGACTCCGTCGGGCAGCCCCAGCATTTT. V and J are TRBV29-1 and TRBJ1-5; no firm D call. In germline, CDR1 is SQVTM, CDR2 ANQGSEA. The CDR3 runs to 13 residues. V gave up 6 bases and J gave up 7 bases, with 16 bases separating them.

This clone appeared a few times. The chain employs TRBV5-1 and TRBJ1-2; TRBD1 might be the D (6 bases). The CDR3 totals 15 residues. Germline loops: CDR1 SGHRS, CDR2 YFSETQ. The germline V and J ends were trimmed by 4 bases and 0 bases, with 13 bases remaining between them. The CDR3 protein is CASSHAGGPNYGYTF. In DNA, the CDR3 is TGCGCCAGCAGCCACGCGGGGGGCCCTAACTATGGCTACACCTTC.

The genes are TRBV29-1 and TRBJ2-2, with D hard to call. Germline-derived CDR1 and CDR2 are SQVTM and ANQGSEA. V shed 5 bases and J shed 2 bases, with 6 bases lying between them. The CDR3 has 12 amino acids. CDR3: CSVLRNTGELFF. In DNA form, the CDR3 reads TGCAGCGTTTTGAGAAACACCGGGGAGCTGTTTTTT.

V gene TRBV11-3 combines with J gene TRBJ1-3; D gene ambiguous. CDR1 and CDR2 (germline): SGHNT, YENEEA. The CDR3 is 9 amino acids. Trimming removed 11 bases from V and 9 bases from J, with 8 bases in between. The CDR3 reads CASGSTIYF. The DNA of the CDR3 is TGTGCCTCTGGTAGCACCATATATTTT.

The chain has TRBV9 and TRBJ2-4, with D perhaps matching TRBD2 (5 bases). CDR3 size: 12 residues. Trimming took off 4 bases at V and 9 bases at J, with 11 bases between the two ends. Germline V gene lookup returns CDR1 SGDLS and CDR2 YYNGEE. The CDR3 protein is CASSPHGVIQYF. CDR3 nucleotide sequence: TGTGCCAGCAGCCCCCACGGGGTCATTCAGTACTTC.

This clone was seen more than once but under ten times. The chain is built from TRBV5-1 and TRBJ2-3, with a weak D call TRBD1 (5 bases). This CDR3 has 13 residues. Germline CDR1 and CDR2: SGHRS and YFSETQ. The V gene lost 0 bases and the J gene lost 3 bases, with 5 bases spanning the gap. CDR3 amino acids: CASSLDRTDTQYF. DNA for the CDR3: TGCGCCAGCAGCTTGGACAGGACAGATACGCAGTATTTT.

The table lists this clone with a few counts. This sequence joins TRBV29-1 and TRBJ2-3; 9 nucleotides match TRBD2. V gave up 6 bases and J gave up 0 bases; unmatched junction bases: 16. Germline V gives CDR1 SQVTM, CDR2 ANQGSEA. This CDR3 has 18 residues. CDR3 sequence (DNA): TGCAGCGTCCCCTGGGCCCCTAGCGGGGCCACTAGCACAGATACGCAGTATTTT. It yields the protein CSVPWAPSGATSTDTQYF.

This rearrangement joins TRBV15 to TRBJ2-7; 8 bases agree with TRBD1. CDR1 LNHNV and CDR2 YYDKDF come from the germline V gene (reference sequence). This CDR3 comprises 14 residues. J was trimmed by 2 bases and V by 3 bases; bases with no gene match: 3. For the CDR3, the DNA is TGTGCCACCAGCAGTAGGGACAGGCCCTACGAGCAGTACTTC. Its translation is CATSSRDRPYEQYF.

The chain recombines TRBV28 with TRBJ2-4, with 8 bases identical to TRBD2. The trim removed 6 bases at V and 6 bases at J, leaving 7 bases unmatched. Germline assignment: CDR1 MDHEN and CDR2 SYDVKM. This CDR3 is built from 14 residues. The CDR3 DNA reads as TGTGCCAGCAGGGACCGCGGGGGGCGAAACATTCAGTACTTC. Its translation: CASRDRGGRNIQYF.

The chain recombines TRBV30 with TRBJ2-1; D is possibly TRBD1 (5 bases). This CDR3 is 11 amino acids long. Germline V gene sequence: CDR1 GTSNPN, CDR2 SVGIG (reference sequence). Trimming cost V 4 bases and J 7 bases, with 8 bases left between them. The CDR3 loop reads CAWTGRNEQFF. The CDR3 nucleotides read TGTGCCTGGACAGGGCGGAATGAGCAGTTCTTC.

This chain uses TRBV30 with TRBJ1-2, with TRBD1 identical over 9 bases. The V gene end was trimmed by 2 bases and the J gene end by 5 bases; junction bases not matched to a gene: 3. The CDR3 is made up of 13 amino acids. Germline assignment: CDR1 GTSNPN and CDR2 SVGIG (reference sequence). The CDR3 coding sequence is TGTGCCTGGAGTCCCGGGACAGGGTATGGCTACACCTTC. Its protein product is CAWSPGTGYGYTF.

This sequence joins TRBV21-1 and TRBJ2-1; no check of the table's D call, TRBD2, against the DNA was made. TRBV21-1 is labeled a pseudogene. This CDR3 has 22 amino acids. The CDR3 DNA follows: TGTGCCAGCAGCCCGAAATGGGCACTAGTCGGCCGGGCGGGAGGCTCCTACAATGAGCAGTTCTTC. This codes for CASSPKWALVGRAGGSYNEQFF.

A few counts support this clone. The chain combines TRBV25-1 with TRBJ2-5, with TRBD2 identical over 9 bases. The CDR3 loop spans 16 amino acids. Germline assignment: CDR1 MGHDK and CDR2 SYGVNS. V shed 1 base, J shed 2 bases, and the junction held 5 bases outside the gene matches. The CDR3 sequence is CASSEWLAGLQETQYF. Here the CDR3 DNA reads TGTGCCAGCAGTGAATGGCTAGCGGGGCTACAAGAGACCCAGTACTTC.

This chain connects TRBV4-1 to TRBJ2-1; possible D gene TRBD2, 5 bases. Germline V gene data show CDR1 as MGHRA and CDR2 as YSYEKL. V lost 0 bases and J lost 4, with 16 bases in between. The CDR3 is made up of 17 amino acids. In nucleotides, the CDR3 is TGCGCCAGCAGCCAAGATTTGGGCAGGACGGGATACAATGAGCAGTTCTTC. It codes for CASSQDLGRTGYNEQFF.

The V and J genes are TRBV30 and TRBJ1-4; TRBD1 matches at 11 bases. CDR1 is GTSNPN and CDR2 is SVGIG in the germline V gene (reference sequence). The CDR3 totals 14 residues. With 4 bases clipped from V and 6 bases from J, the junction kept 4 bases outside the gene matches. The DNA for the CDR3 is TGTGCCTGGATACGGGGACAGGGGGATGAAAAACTGTTTTTT. Its protein is CAWIRGQGDEKLFF. The complete variable domain, with remaining parts taken from reference TRBV30 and TRBJ1-4, reads SQTIHQWPATLVQPVGSPLSLECTVEGTSNPNLYWYRQAAGRGLQLLFYSVGIGQISSEVPQNLSASRPQDRQFILSSKKLLLSDSGFYLCAWIRGQGDEKLFFGSGTQLSVL.